The rows below give T cell receptor beta chains drawn from one sample of a study of tumor-infiltrating lymphocytes in oesophageal squamous cell carcinoma. TCRdb fed the PCR reads into MiXCR, producing one record per CDR3 protein. This sample carries under 20,000 distinct CDR3 sequences, over 40% of them seen once, and the ten largest clones take more than 25%. Sequenced material: esophageal tumor tissue. The receptors come from a male donor with esophageal squamous cell carcinoma. CDR3s include the opening cysteine and the closing phenylalanine or tryptophan. A D gene is named only where the DNA matches it firmly. Not every row has a clone size; where given, it reads once, few, many or a size class.

j_call	v_call	clone_size	d_call	cdr3_aa	cdr3_nt
TRBJ1-1	TRBV10-1	-	TRBD1	CASSESQGTEAFF	TGCGCCAGCAGTGAGTCACAGGGGACTGAAGCTTTCTTT
TRBJ2-1	TRBV7-9	medium-sized	TRBD2	CASSLLTSGGEWFF	TGTGCCAGCAGCTTGCTAACTAGCGGGGGGGAGTGGTTCTTC
TRBJ2-5	TRBV7-4	-	TRBD1	CASRPATGADGSQYF	TGTGCCAGCAGACCTGCTACAGGGGCGGATGGGTCCCAGTACTTC
TRBJ1-2	TRBV19	-	TRBD1	CASTEAQGARNGYTF	TGTGCCAGTACGGAGGCCCAGGGGGCCCGGAATGGCTACACCTTC
TRBJ2-3	TRBV14	many	-	CASSQQEGDTQYF	TGTGCCAGCAGCCAGCAGGAGGGGGATACGCAGTATTTT
TRBJ1-2	TRBV6-8	-	-	CASRLQIRVNYGYTF	TGTGCCAGCAGACTACAGATCAGGGTCAACTATGGCTACACCTTC
TRBJ2-1	TRBV6-1	once	-	CASSEVDEQFF	TGTGCCAGCAGTGAAGTTGATGAGCAGTTCTTC
TRBJ2-1	TRBV7-6	many	-	CASSPRLDAYNEQFF	TGTGCCAGCAGCCCCCGACTAGACGCCTACAATGAGCAGTTCTTC
TRBJ2-7	TRBV20-1	few	-	CSASRRDSYNEQYF	TGCAGTGCTAGTCGTCGGGACTCCTACAATGAGCAGTACTTC
TRBJ1-1	TRBV7-2	-	-	CASSLNRGGDEQFF	TGTGCCAGCAGCTTAAACCGCGGCGGGGATGAGCAGTTCTTT
TRBJ2-3	TRBV18	-	-	CASSPNRADTQYF	TGTGCCAGCTCACCAAACAGGGCAGATACGCAGTATTTT
TRBJ1-5	TRBV6-1	-	-	CASSEPNYSNQPQHF	TGTGCCAGCAGTGAACCCAACTATAGCAATCAGCCCCAGCATTTT
TRBJ2-3	TRBV14	few	-	CASSQYRSGTSTDTQYF	TGTGCCAGCAGCCAATACCGTTCGGGCACTAGCACAGATACGCAGTATTTT
TRBJ2-3	TRBV5-6	-	-	CASSLGQQGYQSSTDTQYF	TGTGCCAGCAGCTTGGGTCAACAGGGTTACCAATCTAGCACAGATACGCAGTATTTT
TRBJ2-1	TRBV10-3	-	-	CAISEGVDEQFF	TGTGCCATCAGTGAGGGGGTAGATGAGCAGTTCTTC
TRBJ2-3	TRBV7-2	-	-	CASSLRALATDTQYF	TGTGCCAGCAGCTTAAGGGCGCTAGCAACAGATACGCAGTATTTT
TRBJ2-3	TRBV7-9	few	-	CASSPEGDLTDTQYF	TGTGCCAGCAGCCCAGAGGGGGATTTGACAGATACGCAGTATTTT
TRBJ2-1	TRBV7-2	-	-	CASSLAHRTRGPYNEQFF	TGTGCCAGCAGCTTAGCCCATAGGACACGGGGGCCTTACAATGAGCAGTTCTTC
TRBJ2-3	TRBV6-5	-	-	CASRTWWDTQYF	TGTGCCAGCAGGACCTGGTGGGATACGCAGTATTTT
TRBJ2-1	TRBV28	many	TRBD2	CASSLLAGEYNEQFF	TGTGCCAGCAGTTTACTAGCGGGGGAGTACAATGAGCAGTTCTTC
TRBJ2-5	TRBV4-2	many	TRBD2	CASSQRAGGGETQYF	TGTGCCAGCAGCCAAAGAGCGGGGGGAGGGGAGACCCAGTACTTC
TRBJ2-7	TRBV7-6	once	TRBD2	CASSPPGGGMWGEQYF	TGTGCCAGCAGCCCCCCGGGGGGGGGGATGTGGGGCGAGCAGTACTTC
TRBJ2-3	TRBV6-1	-	TRBD2	CASSNSGGTDTQYF	TGTGCCAGCAGCAATAGCGGGGGCACAGATACGCAGTATTTT
TRBJ2-5	TRBV6-6	-	TRBD2	CASSYGLAGETQYF	TGTGCCAGCAGTTACGGGCTAGCGGGAGAGACCCAGTACTTC
TRBJ1-4	TRBV6-1	-	-	CASSPTRWEPNEKLFF	TGTGCCAGCAGCCCTACCCGGTGGGAACCGAATGAAAAACTGTTTTTT
TRBJ2-2	TRBV7-3	-	TRBD1	CASTGGLNTGELFF	TGTGCCAGTACAGGGGGACTGAACACCGGGGAGCTGTTTTTT
TRBJ2-6	TRBV7-2	few	TRBD1	CASSPQGPSSGANVLTF	TGTGCCAGCAGCCCACAGGGGCCGAGCTCTGGGGCCAACGTCCTGACTTTC
TRBJ1-2	TRBV7-2	-	-	CASSDEGRFVRGYTF	TGTGCCAGCAGCGACGAAGGACGGTTTGTAAGAGGCTACACCTTC
TRBJ1-5	TRBV28	-	-	CASQDNNQPQHF	TGTGCCAGCCAGGATAACAATCAGCCCCAGCATTTT
TRBJ2-7	TRBV7-2	-	-	CASSLAAGANEQYF	TGTGCCAGCAGCTTAGCTGCGGGGGCGAACGAGCAGTACTTC
TRBJ2-1	TRBV7-9	-	TRBD2	CASSLINSGTSGYNEQFF	TGTGCCAGCAGCCTCATCAACTCCGGGACTAGCGGCTACAATGAGCAGTTCTTC
TRBJ2-3	TRBV11-2	-	-	CASSLIGRQCSSTDTQYF	TGTGCCAGCAGCTTAATAGGGCGACAATGTAGTAGCACAGATACGCAGTATTTT
TRBJ1-1	TRBV7-2	-	-	CASSLTLGGQNEAFF	TGTGCCAGCAGCTTAACGCTGGGGGGCCAGAATGAAGCTTTCTTT
TRBJ2-7	TRBV5-1	many	-	CASSLDPTGLEQYF	TGCGCCAGCAGCTTGGACCCTACAGGGCTCGAGCAGTACTTC
TRBJ1-1	TRBV11-2	-	TRBD1	CASSLSLWTGAEAFF	TGTGCCAGCAGCTTATCCCTTTGGACAGGGGCTGAAGCTTTCTTT
TRBJ2-6	TRBV7-4	-	TRBD2	CASIGLAGGPSGANVLTF	TGCGCCAGCATCGGACTAGCGGGAGGGCCCTCTGGGGCCAACGTCCTGACTTTC
TRBJ2-7	TRBV7-6	-	TRBD2	CASSLASSGKLYEQYF	TGTGCCAGCAGCTTAGCGTCTAGCGGGAAACTCTACGAGCAGTACTTC
TRBJ2-3	TRBV7-2	few	-	CASSFRPNHDTQYF	TGTGCCAGCAGCTTCCGTCCGAACCACGATACGCAGTATTTT
TRBJ2-7	TRBV14	many	TRBD1	CASRGQGTYEQYF	TGTGCCAGCAGAGGACAGGGAACCTACGAGCAGTACTTC
TRBJ2-3	TRBV5-1	-	-	CASSPRPTDTQYF	TGCGCCAGCAGCCCCAGGCCCACAGATACGCAGTATTTT